This entry is about one TCR beta chain. The data originate from a study of T cell changes during pregnancy in multiple sclerosis. Here immunoSEQ multiplex PCR was the method, and the copy in TCRdb shows in-frame clones only, minus some. Here the sample spans over 50,000 clones, around 90% being singletons. V shed 3 bases and J 4 bases; nucleotides not matched to a gene: 6. The germline CDR1 and CDR2 sequences are SGHRS and YFSETQ. The CDR3 consists of 15 residues. Material: peripheral blood, obtained in the first trimester of pregnancy. The TCR comes from a female donor with multiple sclerosis, enrolled in a pregnancy study. The chain links TRBV5-1 to TRBJ2-3; 9 bases line up with TRBD1. The CDR3 reads CASSSTGQGADTQYF. The CDR3 DNA follows: TGCGCCAGCAGCTCGACGGGACAGGGAGCAGATACGCAGTATTTT.